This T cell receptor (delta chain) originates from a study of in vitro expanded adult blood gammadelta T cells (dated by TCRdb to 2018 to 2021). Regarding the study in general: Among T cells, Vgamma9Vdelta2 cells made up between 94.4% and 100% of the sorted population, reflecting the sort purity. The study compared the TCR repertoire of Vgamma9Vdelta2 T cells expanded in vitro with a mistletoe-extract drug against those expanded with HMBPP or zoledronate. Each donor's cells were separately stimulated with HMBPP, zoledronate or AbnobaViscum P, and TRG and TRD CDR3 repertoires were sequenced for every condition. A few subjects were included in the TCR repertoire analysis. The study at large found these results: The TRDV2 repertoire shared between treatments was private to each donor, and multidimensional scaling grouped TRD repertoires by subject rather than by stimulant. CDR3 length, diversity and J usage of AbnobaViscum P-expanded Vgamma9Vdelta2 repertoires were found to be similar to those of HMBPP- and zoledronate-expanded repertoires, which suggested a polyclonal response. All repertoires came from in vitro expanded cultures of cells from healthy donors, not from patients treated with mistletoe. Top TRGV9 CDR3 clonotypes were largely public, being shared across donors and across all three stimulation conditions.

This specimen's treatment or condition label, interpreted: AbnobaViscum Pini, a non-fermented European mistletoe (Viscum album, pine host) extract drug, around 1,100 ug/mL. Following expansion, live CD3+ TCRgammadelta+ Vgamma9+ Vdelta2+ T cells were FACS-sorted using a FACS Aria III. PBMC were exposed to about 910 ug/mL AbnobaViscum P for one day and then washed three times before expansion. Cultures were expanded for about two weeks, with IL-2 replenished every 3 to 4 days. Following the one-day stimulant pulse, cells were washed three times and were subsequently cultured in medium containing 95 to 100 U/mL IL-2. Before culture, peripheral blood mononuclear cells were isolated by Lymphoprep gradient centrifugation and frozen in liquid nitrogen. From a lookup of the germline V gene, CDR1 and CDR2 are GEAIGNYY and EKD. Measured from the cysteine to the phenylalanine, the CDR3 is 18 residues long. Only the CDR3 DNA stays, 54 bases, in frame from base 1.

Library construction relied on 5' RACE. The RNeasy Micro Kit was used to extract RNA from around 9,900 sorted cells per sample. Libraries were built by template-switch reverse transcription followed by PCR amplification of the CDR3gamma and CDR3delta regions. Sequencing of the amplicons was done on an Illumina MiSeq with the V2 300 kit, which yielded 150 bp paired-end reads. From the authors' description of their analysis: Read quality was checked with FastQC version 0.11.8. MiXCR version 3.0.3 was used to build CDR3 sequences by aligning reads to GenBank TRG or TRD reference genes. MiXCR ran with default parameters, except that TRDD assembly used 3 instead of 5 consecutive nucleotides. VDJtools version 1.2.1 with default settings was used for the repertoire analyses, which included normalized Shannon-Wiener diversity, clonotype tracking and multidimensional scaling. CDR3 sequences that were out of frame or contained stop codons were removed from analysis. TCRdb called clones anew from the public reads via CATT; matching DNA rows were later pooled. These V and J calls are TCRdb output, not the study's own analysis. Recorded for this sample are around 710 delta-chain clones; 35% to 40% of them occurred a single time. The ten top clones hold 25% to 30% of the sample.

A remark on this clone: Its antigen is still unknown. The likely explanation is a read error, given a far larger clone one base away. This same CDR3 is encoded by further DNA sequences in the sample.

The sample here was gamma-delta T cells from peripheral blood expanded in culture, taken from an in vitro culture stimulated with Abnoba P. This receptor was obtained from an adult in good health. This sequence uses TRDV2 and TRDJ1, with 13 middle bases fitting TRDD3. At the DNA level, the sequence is TGTGCCTGTGACCCTACTGGGGGATACGGGCACCACACCGATAAACTCATATTT. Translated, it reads CACDPTGGYGHHTDKLIF.